This T cell receptor (beta chain) is from a study of beta chain features in type 1 diabetes. Details on this clone: Its antigen is still unknown.

As every portion of the isolated RNA was reverse transcribed, the sequencing read expressed TCRB transcripts. The protocol was immunoSEQ multiplex PCR, while the TCRdb copy is restricted to in-frame clones and leaves out a portion. The table lists a few hundred thousand clones, 27% of them singletons. Germline loops: CDR1 SQVTM, CDR2 ANQGSEA. V lost 2 bases, J lost 7 bases, and 4 bases stayed unmatched. CDR3 length: 13 residues. The study, taken as a whole, reports: Researchers reported that naive, central memory and Treg TCRB repertoires appeared more similar in patients than in healthy donors. Moderate but significant shortening of TCRB CDR3s was recorded in all four CD4+ subsets from Type 1 diabetes patients.

The rearrangement links TRBV29-1 to TRBJ2-1; 8 positions match TRBD2. The TCR was taken from a man aged 25 to 40 in good health. Sequenced material: central memory CD4+ T cells from blood. The CDR3 loop is CSVESGRFNEQFF. The CDR3 region has the DNA TGCAGCGTTGAAAGCGGGAGATTTAATGAGCAGTTCTTC.